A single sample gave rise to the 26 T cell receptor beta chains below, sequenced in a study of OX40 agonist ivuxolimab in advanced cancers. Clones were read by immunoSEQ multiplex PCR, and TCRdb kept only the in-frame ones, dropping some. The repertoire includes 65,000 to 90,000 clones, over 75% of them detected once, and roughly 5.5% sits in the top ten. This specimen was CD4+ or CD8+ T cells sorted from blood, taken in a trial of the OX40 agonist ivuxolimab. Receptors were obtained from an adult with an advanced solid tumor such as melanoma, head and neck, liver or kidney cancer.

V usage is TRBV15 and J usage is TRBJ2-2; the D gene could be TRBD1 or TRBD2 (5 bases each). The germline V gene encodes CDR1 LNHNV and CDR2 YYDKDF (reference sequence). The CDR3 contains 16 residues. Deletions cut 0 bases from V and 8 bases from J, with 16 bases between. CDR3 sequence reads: CATSRDLGTPLGELFF. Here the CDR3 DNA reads TGTGCCACCAGCAGAGATCTAGGGACCCCCCTAGGGGAGCTGTTTTTT.

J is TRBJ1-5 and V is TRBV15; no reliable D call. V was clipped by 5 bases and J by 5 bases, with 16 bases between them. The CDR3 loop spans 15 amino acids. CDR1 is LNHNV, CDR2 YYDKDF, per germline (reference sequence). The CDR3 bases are TGTGCCACCAGCCTAACCAATGGGGATTATCAGCCCCAGCATTTT. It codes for CATSLTNGDYQPQHF.

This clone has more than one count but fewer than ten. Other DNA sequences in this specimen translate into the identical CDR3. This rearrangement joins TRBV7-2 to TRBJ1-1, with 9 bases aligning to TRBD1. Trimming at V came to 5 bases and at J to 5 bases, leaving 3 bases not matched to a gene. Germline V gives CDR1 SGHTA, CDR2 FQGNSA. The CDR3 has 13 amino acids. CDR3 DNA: TGTGCCAGCAGCCTAGGACAGGGGACTGAAGCTTTCTTT. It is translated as CASSLGQGTEAFF. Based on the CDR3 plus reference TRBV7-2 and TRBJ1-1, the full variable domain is GAGVSQSPSNKVTEKGKDVELRCDPISGHTALYWYRQSLGQGLEFLIYFQGNSAPDKSGLPSDRFSAERTGGSVSTLTIQRTQQEDSAVYLCASSLGQGTEAFFGQGTRLTVV.

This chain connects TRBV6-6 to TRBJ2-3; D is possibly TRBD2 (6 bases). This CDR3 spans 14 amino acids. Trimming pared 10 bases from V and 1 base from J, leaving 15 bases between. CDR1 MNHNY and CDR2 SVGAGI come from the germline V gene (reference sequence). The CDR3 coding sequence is TGTGCCACACACCCGGGACTTCGCACAGATACGCAGTATTTT. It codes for CATHPGLRTDTQYF.

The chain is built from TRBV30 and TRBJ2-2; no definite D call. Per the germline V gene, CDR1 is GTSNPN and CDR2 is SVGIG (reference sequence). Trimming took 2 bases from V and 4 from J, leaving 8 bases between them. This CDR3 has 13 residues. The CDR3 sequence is CAWSTGFTGELFF. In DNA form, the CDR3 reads TGTGCCTGGAGTACCGGATTCACCGGGGAGCTGTTTTTT.

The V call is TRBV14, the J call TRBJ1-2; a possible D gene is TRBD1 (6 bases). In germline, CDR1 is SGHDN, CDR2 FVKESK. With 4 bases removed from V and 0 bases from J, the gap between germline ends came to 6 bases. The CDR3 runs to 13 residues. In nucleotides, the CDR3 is TGTGCCAGCAGCCCAGGGGCTAACTATGGCTACACCTTC. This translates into CASSPGANYGYTF.

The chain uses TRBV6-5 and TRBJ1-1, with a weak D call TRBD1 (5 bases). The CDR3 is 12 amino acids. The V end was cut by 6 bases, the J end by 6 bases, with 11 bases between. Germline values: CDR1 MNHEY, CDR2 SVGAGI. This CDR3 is CASSSRVAEAFF. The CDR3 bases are TGTGCCAGCAGCAGCAGGGTGGCTGAAGCTTTCTTT.

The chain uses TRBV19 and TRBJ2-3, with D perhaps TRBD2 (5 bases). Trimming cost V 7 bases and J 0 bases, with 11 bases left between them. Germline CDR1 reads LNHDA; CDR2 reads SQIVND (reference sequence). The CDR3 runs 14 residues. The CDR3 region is CASTFGGSTDTQYF. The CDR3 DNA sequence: TGTGCCAGTACGTTCGGCGGGAGCACAGATACGCAGTATTTT.

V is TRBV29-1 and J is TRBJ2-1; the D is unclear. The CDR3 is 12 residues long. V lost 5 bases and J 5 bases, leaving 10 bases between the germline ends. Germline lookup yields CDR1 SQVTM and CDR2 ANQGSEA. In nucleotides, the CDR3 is TGCAGCGTTATTTACATGAACAATGAGCAGTTCTTC. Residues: CSVIYMNNEQFF.

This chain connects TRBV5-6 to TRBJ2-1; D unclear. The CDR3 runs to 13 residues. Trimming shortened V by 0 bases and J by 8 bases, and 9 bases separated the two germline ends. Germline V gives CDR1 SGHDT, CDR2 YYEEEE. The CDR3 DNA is TGTGCCAGCAGCTTGGAACCGGACCATGAGCAGTTCTTC. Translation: CASSLEPDHEQFF.

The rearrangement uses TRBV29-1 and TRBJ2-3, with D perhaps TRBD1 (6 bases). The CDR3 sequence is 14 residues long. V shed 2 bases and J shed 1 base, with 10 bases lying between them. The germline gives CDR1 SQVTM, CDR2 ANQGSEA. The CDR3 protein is CSVEKGDGTDTQYF. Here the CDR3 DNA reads TGCAGCGTTGAAAAGGGGGATGGCACAGATACGCAGTATTTT.

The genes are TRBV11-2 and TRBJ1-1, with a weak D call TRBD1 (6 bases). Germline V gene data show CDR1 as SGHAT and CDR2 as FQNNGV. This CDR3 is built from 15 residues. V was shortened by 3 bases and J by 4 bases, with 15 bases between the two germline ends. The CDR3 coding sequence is TGTGCCAGCAGCTTGGTGGGGGGCTTAGGCACTGAAGCTTTCTTT. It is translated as CASSLVGGLGTEAFF.

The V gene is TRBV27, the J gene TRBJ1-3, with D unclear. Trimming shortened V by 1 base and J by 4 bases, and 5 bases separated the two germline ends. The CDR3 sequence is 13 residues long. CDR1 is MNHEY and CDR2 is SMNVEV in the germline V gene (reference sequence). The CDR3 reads CASSLFGGNTIYF. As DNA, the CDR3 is TGTGCCAGCAGTTTATTCGGGGGAAACACCATATATTTT.

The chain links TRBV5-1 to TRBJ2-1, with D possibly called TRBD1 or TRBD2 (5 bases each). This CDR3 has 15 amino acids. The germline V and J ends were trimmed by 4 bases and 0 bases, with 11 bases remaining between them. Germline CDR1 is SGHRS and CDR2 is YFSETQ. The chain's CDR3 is CASSPGAYSYNEQFF. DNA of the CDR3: TGCGCCAGCAGCCCCGGGGCATACTCCTACAATGAGCAGTTCTTC. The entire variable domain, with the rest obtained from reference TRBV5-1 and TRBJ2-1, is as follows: KAGVTQTPRYLIKTRGQQVTLSCSPISGHRSVSWYQQTPGQGLQFLFEYFSETQRNKGNFPGRFSGRQFSNSRSEMNVSTLELGDSALYLCASSPGAYSYNEQFFGPGTRLTVL.

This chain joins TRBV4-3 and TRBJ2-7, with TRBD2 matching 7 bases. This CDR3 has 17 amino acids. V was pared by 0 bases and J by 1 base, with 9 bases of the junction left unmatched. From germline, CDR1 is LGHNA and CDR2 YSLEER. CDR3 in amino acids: CASSQDLMGGGSYEQYF. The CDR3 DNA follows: TGCGCCAGCAGCCAAGATCTCATGGGCGGGGGTTCCTACGAGCAGTACTTC.

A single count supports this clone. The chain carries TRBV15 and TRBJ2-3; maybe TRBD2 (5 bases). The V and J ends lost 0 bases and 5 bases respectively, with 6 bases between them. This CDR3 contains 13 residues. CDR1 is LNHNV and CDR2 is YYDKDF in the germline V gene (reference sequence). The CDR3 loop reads CATSRDRGDTQYF. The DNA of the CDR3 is TGTGCCACCAGCAGAGATCGGGGAGATACGCAGTATTTT. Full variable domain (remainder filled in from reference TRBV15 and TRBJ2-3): DAMVIQNPRYQVTQFGKPVTLSCSQTLNHNVMYWYQQKSSQAPKLLFHYYDKDFNNEADTPDNFQSRRPNTSFCFLDIRSPGLGDTAMYLCATSRDRGDTQYFGPGTRLTVL.

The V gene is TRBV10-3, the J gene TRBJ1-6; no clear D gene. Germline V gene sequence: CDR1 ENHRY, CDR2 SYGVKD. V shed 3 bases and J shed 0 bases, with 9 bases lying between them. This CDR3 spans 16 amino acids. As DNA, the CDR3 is TGTGCCATCAGTGAAGGGCAGAGCTCCTATAATTCACCCCTCCACTTT. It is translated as CAISEGQSSYNSPLHF.

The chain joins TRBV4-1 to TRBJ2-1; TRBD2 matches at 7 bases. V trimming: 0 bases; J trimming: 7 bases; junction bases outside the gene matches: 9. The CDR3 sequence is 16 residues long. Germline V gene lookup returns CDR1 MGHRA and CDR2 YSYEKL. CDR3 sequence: CASSQEGRVGLNEQFF. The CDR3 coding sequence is TGCGCCAGCAGCCAAGAAGGGAGGGTGGGGCTGAATGAGCAGTTCTTC.

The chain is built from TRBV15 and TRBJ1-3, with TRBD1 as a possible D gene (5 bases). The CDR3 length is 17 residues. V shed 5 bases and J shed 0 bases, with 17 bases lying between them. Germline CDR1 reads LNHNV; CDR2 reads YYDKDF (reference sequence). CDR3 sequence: CATSRGDGRSSGNTIYF. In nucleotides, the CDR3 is TGTGCCACCAGCCGAGGGGACGGCCGTAGCTCTGGAAACACCATATATTTT.

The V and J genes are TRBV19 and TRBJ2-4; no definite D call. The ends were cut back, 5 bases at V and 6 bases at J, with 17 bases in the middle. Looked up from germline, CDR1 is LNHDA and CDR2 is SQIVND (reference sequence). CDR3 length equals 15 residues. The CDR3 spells CASSLELGSRNIQYF. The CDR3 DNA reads TGTGCCAGTAGTCTTGAGTTGGGATCCAGAAACATTCAGTACTTC.

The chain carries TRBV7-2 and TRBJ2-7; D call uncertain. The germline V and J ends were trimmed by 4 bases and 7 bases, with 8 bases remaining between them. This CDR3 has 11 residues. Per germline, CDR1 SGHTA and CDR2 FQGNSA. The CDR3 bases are TGTGCCAGCAGCTCCACTCAGGAGCAGTACTTC. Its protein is CASSSTQEQYF.

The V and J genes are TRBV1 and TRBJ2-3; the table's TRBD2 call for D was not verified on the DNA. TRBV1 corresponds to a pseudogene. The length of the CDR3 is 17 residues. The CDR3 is CTSSQDRVGGQKDTQYF. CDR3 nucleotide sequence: TGCACCAGCAGCCAAGATCGGGTGGGGGGGCAGAAAGATACGCAGTATTTT.

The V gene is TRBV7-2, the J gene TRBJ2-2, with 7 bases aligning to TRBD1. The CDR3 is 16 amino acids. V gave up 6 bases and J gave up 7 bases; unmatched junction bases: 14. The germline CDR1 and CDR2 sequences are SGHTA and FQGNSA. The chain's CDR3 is CASSYRGLRAGGELFF. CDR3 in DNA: TGTGCCAGCAGTTACAGGGGCCTCAGGGCGGGCGGGGAGCTGTTTTTT.

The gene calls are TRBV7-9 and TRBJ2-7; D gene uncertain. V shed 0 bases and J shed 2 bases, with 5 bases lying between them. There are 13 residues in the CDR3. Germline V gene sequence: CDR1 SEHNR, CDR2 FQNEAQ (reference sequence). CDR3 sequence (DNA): TGTGCCAGCAGCTTAGCGGCGACCTACGAGCAGTACTTC. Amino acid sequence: CASSLAATYEQYF.

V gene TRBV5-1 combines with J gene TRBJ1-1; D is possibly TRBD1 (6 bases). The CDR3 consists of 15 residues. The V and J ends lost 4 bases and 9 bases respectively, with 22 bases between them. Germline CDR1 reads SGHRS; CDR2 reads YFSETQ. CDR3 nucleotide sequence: TGCGCCAGCAGCCCGGGACAAAGGGAGGAGGGTCAAGCTTTCTTT. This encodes CASSPGQREEGQAFF.

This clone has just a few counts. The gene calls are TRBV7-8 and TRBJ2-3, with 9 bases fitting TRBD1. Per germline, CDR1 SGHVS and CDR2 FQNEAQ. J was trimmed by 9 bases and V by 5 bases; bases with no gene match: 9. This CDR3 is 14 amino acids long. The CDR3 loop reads CASSPRTGVETQYF. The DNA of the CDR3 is TGTGCCAGCAGCCCCCGGACAGGGGTAGAAACGCAGTATTTT. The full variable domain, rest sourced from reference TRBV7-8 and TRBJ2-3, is GAGVSQSPRYKVAKRGQDVALRCDPISGHVSLFWYQQALGQGPEFLTYFQNEAQLDKSGLPSDRFFAERPEGSVSTLKIQRTQQEDSAVYLCASSPRTGVETQYFGPGTRLTVL.